The 6 T cell receptor beta chains below all came from one sample that was sequenced in a study of technical replicates of blood from several donors. The method was immunoSEQ multiplex PCR; TCRdb's version includes in-frame clones alone and lacks a portion of them. The top ten hold 0.39% of the sample, which has roughly 76,000 clones, around 90% seen once. Input material: T cells isolated from PBMCs. These TCRs come from a human donor in good health. Some clones in this sample may be carry-over from other donors' samples.

This rearrangement joins TRBV7-8 to TRBJ2-5; no firm D call. The V and J ends lost 1 base and 3 bases respectively, with 9 bases between them. The CDR3 has 14 amino acids. CDR1 and CDR2 (germline): SGHVS, FQNEAQ. The CDR3 is CASSLVNREETQYF. Here the CDR3 DNA reads TGTGCCAGCAGCTTAGTTAACAGAGAAGAGACCCAGTACTTC.

The chain employs TRBV30 and TRBJ2-6, with D perhaps TRBD1 (6 bases). V lost 4 bases to trimming and J lost 2 bases, with 6 bases between them. Germline V gives CDR1 GTSNPN, CDR2 SVGIG (reference sequence). The CDR3 covers 13 residues. The CDR3 sequence: CAWTGAGANVLTF. Written as DNA, the CDR3 is TGTGCCTGGACAGGGGCTGGGGCCAACGTCCTGACTTTC.

This rearrangement joins TRBV9 to TRBJ1-1; D remains unclear. CDR1 and CDR2 (germline): SGDLS, YYNGEE. The CDR3 totals 13 residues. The V end was cut by 2 bases, the J end by 3 bases, with 8 bases between. The CDR3 protein is CASSVPGDTEAFF. CDR3 DNA: TGTGCCAGCAGCGTCCCCGGGGACACTGAAGCTTTCTTT.

Points on this clone: Distinct nucleotide sequences in the sample also encode this CDR3. This chain joins TRBV7-9 and TRBJ2-3; no clear D. Trimming stripped 4 bases from V and 0 bases from J, with 8 bases between. CDR3 length: 14 residues. CDR1 is SEHNR, CDR2 FQNEAQ, per germline (reference sequence). The CDR3 reads CASSSSGSTDTQYF. DNA of the CDR3: TGTGCCAGCAGCTCTTCAGGTAGCACAGATACGCAGTATTTT.

The V gene is TRBV4-2, the J gene TRBJ2-1, with 8 bases aligning to TRBD2. CDR3 size: 15 residues. V trimming: 3 bases; J trimming: 6 bases; junction bases outside the gene matches: 7. CDR1 is LGHNA and CDR2 is YNFKEQ in the germline V gene. CDR3 loop: CASSQGPGTSNEQFF. The CDR3 DNA reads TGTGCCAGCAGCCAGGGCCCCGGGACTAGCAATGAGCAGTTCTTC.

J is TRBJ2-7 and V is TRBV5-5, with TRBD2 as a possible D gene (6 bases). Germline V gene sequence: CDR1 SGHKS, CDR2 YYEKEE (reference sequence). V was cut by 6 bases and J by 2 bases, with 15 bases left in between. The CDR3 is made up of 14 amino acids. The CDR3 here is CASTPDYGPYEQYF. The CDR3 DNA reads TGTGCCAGCACCCCGGACTACGGCCCCTACGAGCAGTACTTC.